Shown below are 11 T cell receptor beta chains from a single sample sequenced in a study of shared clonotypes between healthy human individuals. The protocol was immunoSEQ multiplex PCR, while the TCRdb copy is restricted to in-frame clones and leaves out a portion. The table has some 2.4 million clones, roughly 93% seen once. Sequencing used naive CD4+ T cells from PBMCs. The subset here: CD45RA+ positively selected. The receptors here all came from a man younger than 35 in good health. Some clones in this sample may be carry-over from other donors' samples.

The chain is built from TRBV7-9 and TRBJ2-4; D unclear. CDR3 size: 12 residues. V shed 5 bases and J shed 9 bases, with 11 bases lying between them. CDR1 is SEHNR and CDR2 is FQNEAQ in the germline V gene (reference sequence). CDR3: CASSADDGIQYF. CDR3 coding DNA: TGTGCCAGCAGCGCCGATGATGGCATTCAGTACTTC.

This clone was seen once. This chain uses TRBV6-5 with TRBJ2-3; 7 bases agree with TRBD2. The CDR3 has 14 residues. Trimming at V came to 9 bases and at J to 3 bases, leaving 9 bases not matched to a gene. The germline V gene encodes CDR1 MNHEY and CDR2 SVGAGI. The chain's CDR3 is CASGLSGKTDTQYF. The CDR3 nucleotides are TGTGCCAGTGGTCTAAGCGGGAAAACAGATACGCAGTATTTT.

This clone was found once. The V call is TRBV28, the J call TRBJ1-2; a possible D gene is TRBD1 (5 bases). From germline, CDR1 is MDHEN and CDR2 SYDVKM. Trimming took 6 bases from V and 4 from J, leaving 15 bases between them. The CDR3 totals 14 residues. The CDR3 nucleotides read TGTGCCAGCAGCCTTCCAGGGCCCGTCTATGGCTACACCTTC. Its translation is CASSLPGPVYGYTF.

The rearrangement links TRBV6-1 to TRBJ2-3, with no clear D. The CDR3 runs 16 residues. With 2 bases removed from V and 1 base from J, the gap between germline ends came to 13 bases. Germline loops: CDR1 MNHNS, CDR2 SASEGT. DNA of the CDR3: TGTGCCAGCAGTGAACGTTCTTGGTCCCGCACAGATACGCAGTATTTT. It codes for CASSERSWSRTDTQYF.

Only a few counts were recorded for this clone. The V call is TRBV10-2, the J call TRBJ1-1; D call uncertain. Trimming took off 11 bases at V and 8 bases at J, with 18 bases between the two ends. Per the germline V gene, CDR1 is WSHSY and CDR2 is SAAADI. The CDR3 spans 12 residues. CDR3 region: CAVIGLEFEAFF. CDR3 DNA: TGCGCCGTAATAGGTCTGGAGTTCGAAGCTTTCTTT.

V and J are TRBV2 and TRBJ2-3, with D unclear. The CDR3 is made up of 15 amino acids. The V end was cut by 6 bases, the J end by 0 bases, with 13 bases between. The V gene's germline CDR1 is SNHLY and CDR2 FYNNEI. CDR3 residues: CASSGLELSTDTQYF. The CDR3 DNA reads TGTGCCAGCAGCGGCCTTGAACTAAGCACAGATACGCAGTATTTT.

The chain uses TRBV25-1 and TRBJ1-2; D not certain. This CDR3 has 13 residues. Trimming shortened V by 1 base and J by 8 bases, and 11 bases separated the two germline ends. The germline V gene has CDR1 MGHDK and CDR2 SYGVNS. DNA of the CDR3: TGTGCCAGCAGTGAATTTGACGCCGGGGGCTACACCTTC. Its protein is CASSEFDAGGYTF.

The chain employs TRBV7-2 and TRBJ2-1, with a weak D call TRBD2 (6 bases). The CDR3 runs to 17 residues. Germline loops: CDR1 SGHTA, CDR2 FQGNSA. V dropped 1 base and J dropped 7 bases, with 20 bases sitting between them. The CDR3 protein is CASSLVRQAVGGNEQFF. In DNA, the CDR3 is TGTGCCAGCAGCTTAGTTCGGCAGGCTGTCGGAGGGAATGAGCAGTTCTTC.

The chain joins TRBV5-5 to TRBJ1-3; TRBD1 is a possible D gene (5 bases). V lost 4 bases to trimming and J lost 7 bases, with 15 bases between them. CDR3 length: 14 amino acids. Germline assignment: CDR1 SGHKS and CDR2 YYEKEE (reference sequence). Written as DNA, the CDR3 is TGTGCCAGCAGCCCACGGGACGATGGGAACACCATATATTTT. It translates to CASSPRDDGNTIYF.

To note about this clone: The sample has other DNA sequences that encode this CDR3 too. CDR3 sequence (DNA): TGTGCCAGTAGTATAGGTGGCAGGGGTACTGAAGCTTTCTTT. Protein: CASSIGGRGTEAFF. This chain links TRBV19 with TRBJ1-1, with TRBD1 as a possible D gene (6 bases). This CDR3 comprises 14 residues. The germline CDR1 and CDR2 sequences are LNHDA and SQIVND (reference sequence). V gave up 1 base and J gave up 5 bases, with 11 bases separating them.

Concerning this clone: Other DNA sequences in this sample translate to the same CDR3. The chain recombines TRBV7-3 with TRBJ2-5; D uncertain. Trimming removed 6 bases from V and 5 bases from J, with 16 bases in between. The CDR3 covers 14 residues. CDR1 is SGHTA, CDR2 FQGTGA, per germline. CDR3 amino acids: CASSRTGPQETQYF. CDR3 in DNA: TGTGCCAGCAGTCGGACCGGGCCCCAGGAGACCCAGTACTTC.